This passage covers 18 T cell receptor beta chains from one sample sequenced in a study of monozygotic twins with inflammatory bowel disease. One entry per CDR3 protein, without DNA, is what TCRdb gives after re-calling the 5' RACE reads. This sample contains around 450,000 distinct CDR3 sequences. The sequenced material came from blood. These TCRs come from a human donor with ulcerative colitis or Crohn's disease, or a healthy co-twin of an affected twin (not recorded which).

This chain connects TRBV19 to TRBJ1-1. The germline V gene has CDR1 LNHDA and CDR2 SQIVND (reference sequence). This CDR3 is 15 amino acids long. Here the CDR3 reads CARPLRRGAHTEAFF.

This chain links TRBV6-1 with TRBJ1-1. Germline V CDR1 and CDR2: MNHNS, SASEGT. CDR3 size: 14 residues. This CDR3 is CASSEIAANTEAFF.

The rearrangement links TRBV11-2 to TRBJ1-4; TCRdb reports TRBD1, a call that lacks DNA to check it against. Germline V lookup: CDR1 SGHAT, CDR2 FQNNGV. The CDR3 is 14 amino acids. The CDR3 sequence: CASSVTDSNEKLFF.

The chain is built from TRBV2 and TRBJ2-1; TCRdb names TRBD1, which stays unverified in the absence of DNA. The CDR3 covers 11 residues. CDR1 is SNHLY, CDR2 FYNNEI, per germline. This chain's CDR3 is CASRKTGEQFF.

The chain carries TRBV28 and TRBJ1-4. This CDR3 comprises 13 residues. Germline lookup yields CDR1 MDHEN and CDR2 SYDVKM. CDR3 protein: CASTEATNEKLFF.

The rearrangement joins TRBV12-3 or TRBV12-4 to TRBJ2-7. This CDR3 region has 15 residues. The CDR3 loop reads CASSSTDVNGYEQYF.

The chain recombines TRBV30 with TRBJ1-1; TCRdb gives TRBD1 as the D gene, but with no DNA this cannot be confirmed. CDR3 length: 16 amino acids. Germline values: CDR1 GTSNPN, CDR2 SVGIG (reference sequence). CDR3 region: CAWSVPGTGTNTEAFF. The variable domain in full, with the rest retrieved from reference TRBV30 and TRBJ1-1, is SQTIHQWPATLVQPVGSPLSLECTVEGTSNPNLYWYRQAAGRGLQLLFYSVGIGQISSEVPQNLSASRPQDRQFILSSKKLLLSDSGFYLCAWSVPGTGTNTEAFFGQGTRLTVV.

The chain uses TRBV9 and TRBJ2-1; lacking DNA, the TRBD1 call made by TCRdb goes unchecked. Germline V gene data show CDR1 as SGDLS and CDR2 as YYNGEE. The CDR3 length is 14 residues. The CDR3 loop reads CASSVDRDWDEQFF.

The genes are TRBV19 and TRBJ2-1; the D call of TRBD1 rests on TCRdb alone, since no DNA is present to check it. Germline V gene data show CDR1 as LNHDA and CDR2 as SQIVND (reference sequence). The CDR3 loop spans 15 amino acids. This CDR3 is CASSFQGDPYNEQFF.

The genes are TRBV28 and TRBJ2-2. Germline V CDR1 and CDR2: MDHEN, SYDVKM. The CDR3 spans 13 residues. The CDR3 here is CASSPYETGELFF.

This chain uses TRBV20-1 with TRBJ2-3; the D call of TRBD2 rests on TCRdb alone, since no DNA is present to check it. CDR3 length: 15 residues. The germline CDR1 and CDR2 sequences are DFQATT and SNEGSKA (reference sequence). CDR3 loop: CSAIERSGTTDTQYF.

This sequence joins TRBV7-6 and TRBJ2-3; absent DNA, TCRdb's TRBD1 call cannot be checked. This CDR3 spans 12 amino acids. Germline V lookup: CDR1 SGHVS, CDR2 FNYEAQ. This chain's CDR3 is CASSSTPGTQYF.

The chain combines TRBV7-3 with TRBJ2-6; TCRdb indicates TRBD2, and absent DNA this call remains unverified. Germline V gene sequence: CDR1 SGHTA, CDR2 FQGTGA. The CDR3 has 16 residues. CDR3 region: CASSTSGGSGANVLTF.

The chain is built from TRBV15 and TRBJ2-5; the TRBD1 assignment by TCRdb is unverifiable without DNA. The CDR3 spans 14 residues. The germline gives CDR1 LNHNV, CDR2 YYDKDF (reference sequence). CDR3 sequence: CATSAGISQETQYF.

The rearrangement links TRBV30 to TRBJ1-2; TCRdb calls TRBD1, which cannot be checked without DNA. Germline assignment: CDR1 GTSNPN and CDR2 SVGIG (reference sequence). This CDR3 spans 16 amino acids. CDR3 protein: CAWTGGRGAKTGGYTF.

The gene calls are TRBV5-1 and TRBJ2-7; without DNA, the TCRdb call of TRBD2 cannot be checked. The CDR3 extends over 18 amino acids. Germline CDR1 and CDR2: SGHRS and YFSETQ. This CDR3 reads CARLSGTSGTASSYEQYF.

V usage is TRBV19 and J usage is TRBJ1-5. CDR1 is LNHDA and CDR2 is SQIVND in the germline V gene (reference sequence). The CDR3 runs to 14 residues. The CDR3 reads CASSTFGSNQPQHF.

The V call is TRBV4-1, the J call TRBJ1-6; TCRdb's D call, TRBD1, is unchecked because there is no DNA. Germline CDR1 and CDR2: MGHRA and YSYEKL. The CDR3 runs 15 residues. CDR3 protein: CASSYLPGQNSPLHF.